This entry concerns a single T cell receptor (beta chain). Its antigen has not been determined. Base quality data are lacking; no much larger clone is found one base away. The roughly 39 donors, aged about 6 to 100 years, were systemically healthy Caucasian individuals from Russia. Around 10 milliliters of peripheral blood were drawn from each donor into EDTA-treated Vacutainer tubes. Ficoll-Paque density-gradient centrifugation was used to isolate PBMCs, with at least 6.5 million obtained per sample. Trizol reagent was used to extract total RNA from the PBMCs, yielding at least 6 micrograms per sample. For every donor, an aliquot of PBMCs went through flow cytometry to measure the percentages of naive CD45RAhigh/CD27high T cells. These data belong to a study of blood T cells in healthy people across ages (dated by TCRdb to the mid-2010s). About the investigation overall: In model experiments, template switching captured roughly one uniquely barcoded TCR beta cDNA molecule for every two T cells. For two donors (one aged 18 to 30 and one aged 80 or older), the study analyzed two additional independent replicas of 1 million unique cDNA reads from the same blood draw. Four age groups were formed from the donors: young (average approximately 17 years), middle-aged (approximately 40), aged (more than 55) and long-lived (roughly 88). Using deep sequencing normalized with unique cDNA molecular identifiers, the study measured how TCR beta repertoire diversity changes with age. To avoid experimental bias, donors of different ages were randomly spread across the sequencing lanes. The full study reports these points: Because profiling used bulk unsorted PBMCs, naive and antigen-experienced compartments could not be compared conclusively. Donor CMV infection status was unknown, potentially confounding age-related changes in expanded clonotypes. Compared with the aged group, more naive CD4+ T cells, fewer expanded clones and increased TCR diversity were shown by the long-lived group, suggesting age selection. Total diversity estimates from one million sequenced T cells were considered lower bounds and underestimates. Observed TCR beta diversity per million T cells fell roughly linearly with age, and a significant reduction was already apparent by age roughly 41. A strong correlation was found between observed TCR beta diversity and the percentage of naive T cells measured by flow cytometry.

The library was prepared using 5' RACE. A second roughly 7 to 12 cycle PCR used a sample-barcoded 5' primer and a J-beta primer mix. A template-switch 5' adaptor carrying 12 random nucleotides introduced a unique molecular identifier onto each TCR beta cDNA molecule. At least 2.5 million CDR3-containing paired-end reads were obtained from each sample. First-strand cDNA was synthesized from all RNA with the Mint cDNA synthesis kit, primed by a TRBC-specific oligonucleotide. All cDNA was treated with uracil-DNA glycosylase and then went through a first 18-cycle PCR with the universal primers M1SS and BC2_uni_R. As for the original processing: For normalization, 1 million high-quality reads, each with a distinct molecular identifier, were randomly selected from each sample. Reads with shared molecular identifiers were discarded instead of being binned into consensus sequences. MiTCR, with a Q25 quality threshold and the strictest error-elimination algorithm, was used for CDR3 identification, clonotype clustering and error correction. Lower-bound total TCR beta diversity was estimated with a nonparametric unseen species model using Euler transformation. The raw public reads went through TCRdb reprocessing: fastp at Q25, MiXCR clone calling, in-frame beta chains kept. Every distinct CDR3 protein forms one entry, paired with its most common genes and DNA. The V and J calls were determined by TCRdb, not by the authors. A total of some 1.8 million distinct CDR3 sequences appear in this sample, 35% to 50% of them only once. The ten largest clones take up around 23% of the sample.

CDR1 and CDR2 are read off the germline V gene as SGHTA and FQGNSA. Between the V and J ends, shortened by 1 base and 10 bases respectively, the junction contains 17 bases. The CDR3 runs 16 residues from the cysteine to the phenylalanine. The entry retains the CDR3 DNA only, 48 bases that are in frame from base 1. The rearranged segments are TRBV7-2 and TRBJ1-6; tentative D gene TRBD1, with 6 bases matching. The sample was blood. The origin of this receptor is a human donor in good health. In nucleotide form, the sequence is TGTGCCAGCAGCTTAGTGTCCGGGGGCGGCGGCTCACCCCTCCACTTT. This sequence encodes CASSLVSGGGGSPLHF. The reference TRBV7-2 and TRBJ1-6 proteins fill in what lies around the CDR3, so the full variable domain reads GAGVSQSPSNKVTEKGKDVELRCDPISGHTALYWYRQSLGQGLEFLIYFQGNSAPDKSGLPSDRFSAERTGGSVSTLTIQRTQQEDSAVYLCASSLVSGGGGSPLHFGNGTRLTVT.